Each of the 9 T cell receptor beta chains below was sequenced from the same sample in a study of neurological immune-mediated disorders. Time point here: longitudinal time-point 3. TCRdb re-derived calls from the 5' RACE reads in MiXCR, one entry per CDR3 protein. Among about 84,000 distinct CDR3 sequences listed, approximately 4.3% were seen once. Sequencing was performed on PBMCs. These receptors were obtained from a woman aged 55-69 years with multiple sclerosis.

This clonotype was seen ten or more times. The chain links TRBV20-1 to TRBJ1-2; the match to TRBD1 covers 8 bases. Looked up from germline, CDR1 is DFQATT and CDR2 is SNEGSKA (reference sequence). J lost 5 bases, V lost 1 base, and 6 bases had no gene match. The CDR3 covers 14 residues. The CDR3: CSARVGTGVYGYTF. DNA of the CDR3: TGCAGTGCTAGAGTTGGGACAGGAGTGTATGGCTACACCTTC.

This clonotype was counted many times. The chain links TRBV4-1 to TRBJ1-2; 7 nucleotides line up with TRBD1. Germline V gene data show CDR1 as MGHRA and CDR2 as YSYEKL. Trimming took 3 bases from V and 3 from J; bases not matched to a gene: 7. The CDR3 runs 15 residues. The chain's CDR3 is CASSHPMGTDYGYTF. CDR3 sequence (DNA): TGCGCCAGCAGCCATCCCATGGGGACAGACTATGGCTACACCTTC.

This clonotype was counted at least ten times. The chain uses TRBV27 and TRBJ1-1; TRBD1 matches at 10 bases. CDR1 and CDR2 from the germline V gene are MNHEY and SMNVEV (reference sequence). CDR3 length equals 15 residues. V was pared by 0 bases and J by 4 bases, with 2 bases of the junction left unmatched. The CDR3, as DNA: TGTGCCAGCAGTTTATCGACAGGGGGCATCACTGAAGCTTTCTTT. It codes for CASSLSTGGITEAFF.

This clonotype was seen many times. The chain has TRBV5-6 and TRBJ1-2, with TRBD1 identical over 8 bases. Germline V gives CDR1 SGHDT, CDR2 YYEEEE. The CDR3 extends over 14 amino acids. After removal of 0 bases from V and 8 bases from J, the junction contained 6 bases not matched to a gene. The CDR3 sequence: CASSLVDRAGGYTF. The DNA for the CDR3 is TGTGCCAGCAGCTTGGTGGACAGGGCAGGCGGCTACACCTTC.

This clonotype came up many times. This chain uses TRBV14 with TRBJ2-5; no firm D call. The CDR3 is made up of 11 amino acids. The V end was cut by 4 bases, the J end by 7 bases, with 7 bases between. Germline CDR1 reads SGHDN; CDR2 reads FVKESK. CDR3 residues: CASSPGVTQYF. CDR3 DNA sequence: TGTGCCAGCAGCCCTGGGGTGACCCAGTACTTC.

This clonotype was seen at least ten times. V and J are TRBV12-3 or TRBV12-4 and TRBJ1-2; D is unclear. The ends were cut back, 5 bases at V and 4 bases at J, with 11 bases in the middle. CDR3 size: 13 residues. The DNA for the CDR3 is TGTGCCAGCAGTCGGAATGCGGTCTATGGCTACACCTTC. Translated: CASSRNAVYGYTF.

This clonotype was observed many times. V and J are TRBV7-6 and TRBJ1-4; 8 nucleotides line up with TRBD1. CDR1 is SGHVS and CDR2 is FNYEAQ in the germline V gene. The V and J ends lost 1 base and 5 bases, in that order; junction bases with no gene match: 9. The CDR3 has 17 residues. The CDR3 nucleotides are TGTGCCAGCAGCTTAGAGGCAGGGGGCGCAGGAAATGAAAAACTGTTTTTT. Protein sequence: CASSLEAGGAGNEKLFF.

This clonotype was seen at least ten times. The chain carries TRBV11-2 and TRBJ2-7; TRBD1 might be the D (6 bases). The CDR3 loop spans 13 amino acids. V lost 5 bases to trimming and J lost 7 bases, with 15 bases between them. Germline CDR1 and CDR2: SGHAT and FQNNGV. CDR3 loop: CASSPQQGREQYF. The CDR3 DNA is TGTGCCAGCAGCCCCCAACAGGGTCGGGAGCAGTACTTC.

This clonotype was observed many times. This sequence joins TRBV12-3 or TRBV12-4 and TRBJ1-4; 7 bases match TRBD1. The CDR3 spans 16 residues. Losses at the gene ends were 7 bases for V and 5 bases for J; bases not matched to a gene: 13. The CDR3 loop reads CASTLGRQGPNEKLFF. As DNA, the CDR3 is TGTGCCAGCACCCTTGGACGACAGGGTCCCAATGAAAAACTGTTTTTT.